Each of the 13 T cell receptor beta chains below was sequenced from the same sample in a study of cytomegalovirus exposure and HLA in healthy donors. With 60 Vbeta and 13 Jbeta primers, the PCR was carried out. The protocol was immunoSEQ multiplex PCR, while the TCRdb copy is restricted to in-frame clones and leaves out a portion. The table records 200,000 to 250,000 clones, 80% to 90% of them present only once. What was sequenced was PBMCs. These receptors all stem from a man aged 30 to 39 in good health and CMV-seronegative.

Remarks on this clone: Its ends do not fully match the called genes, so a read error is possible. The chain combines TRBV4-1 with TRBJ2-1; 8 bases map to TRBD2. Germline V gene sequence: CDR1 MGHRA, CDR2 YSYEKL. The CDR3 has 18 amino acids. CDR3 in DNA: TGCGCCAGCAGCCAAAGGATGGGGGGAGCGGGGGCGCGGGGTGAGCGGTTCTTC. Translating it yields CASSQRMGGAGARGERFF.

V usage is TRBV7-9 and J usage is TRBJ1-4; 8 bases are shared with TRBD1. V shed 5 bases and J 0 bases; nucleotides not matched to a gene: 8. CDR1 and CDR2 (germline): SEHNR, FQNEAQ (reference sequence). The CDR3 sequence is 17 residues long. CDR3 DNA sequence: TGTGCCAGCAGCCCTCGGACAGGGCTTGCAACTAATGAAAAACTGTTTTTT. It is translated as CASSPRTGLATNEKLFF.

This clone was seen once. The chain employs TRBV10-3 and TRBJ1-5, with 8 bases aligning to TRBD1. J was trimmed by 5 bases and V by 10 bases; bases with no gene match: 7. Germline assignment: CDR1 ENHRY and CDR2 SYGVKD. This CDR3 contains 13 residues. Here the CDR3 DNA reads TGTGCCACCGCTACAGGGGGGGATCAGCCCCAGCATTTT. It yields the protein CATATGGDQPQHF.

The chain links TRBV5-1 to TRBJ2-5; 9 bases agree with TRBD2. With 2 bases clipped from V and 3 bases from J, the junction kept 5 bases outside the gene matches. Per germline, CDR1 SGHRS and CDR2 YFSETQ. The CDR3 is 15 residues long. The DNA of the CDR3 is TGCGCCAGCAGCTTAGGTAGCGGGGGAAAAGAGACCCAGTACTTC. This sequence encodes CASSLGSGGKETQYF.

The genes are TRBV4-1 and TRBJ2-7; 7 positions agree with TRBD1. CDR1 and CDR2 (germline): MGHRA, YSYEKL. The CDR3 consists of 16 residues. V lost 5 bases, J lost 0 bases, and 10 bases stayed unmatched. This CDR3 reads CASSLAGGPPSYEQYF. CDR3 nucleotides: TGCGCCAGCAGCTTAGCAGGGGGTCCTCCCTCCTACGAGCAGTACTTC.

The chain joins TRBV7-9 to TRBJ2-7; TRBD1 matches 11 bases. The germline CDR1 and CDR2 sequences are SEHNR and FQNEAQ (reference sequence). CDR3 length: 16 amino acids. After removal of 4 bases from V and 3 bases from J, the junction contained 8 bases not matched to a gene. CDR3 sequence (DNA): TGTGCCAGCAGCTCTTCCACCGGGACAGGGGGCTACGAGCAGTACTTC. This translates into CASSSSTGTGGYEQYF.

The CDR3 DNA follows: TGTGCCAGCAGCTTTAACCGGGACTACGGGGAGCTGTTTTTT. Translating gives CASSFNRDYGELFF. The genes are TRBV5-6 and TRBJ2-2; 7 positions match TRBD2. This CDR3 is 14 amino acids long. Trimming at V came to 2 bases and at J to 7 bases, leaving 5 bases not matched to a gene. Germline V gene sequence: CDR1 SGHDT, CDR2 YYEEEE.

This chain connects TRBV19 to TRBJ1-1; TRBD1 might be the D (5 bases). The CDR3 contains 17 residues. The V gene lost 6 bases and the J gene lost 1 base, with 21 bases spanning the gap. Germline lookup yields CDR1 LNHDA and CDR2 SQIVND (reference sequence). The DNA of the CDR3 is TGTGCCAGTAGCTCCCTCAAGAAAGGGGATGAGAACACTGAAGCTTTCTTT. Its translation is CASSSLKKGDENTEAFF.

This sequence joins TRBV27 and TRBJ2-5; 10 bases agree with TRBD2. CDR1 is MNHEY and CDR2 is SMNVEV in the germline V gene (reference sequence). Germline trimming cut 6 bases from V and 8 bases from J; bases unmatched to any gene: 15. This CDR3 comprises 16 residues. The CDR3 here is CASSVSGGAKRETQYF. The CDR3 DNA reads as TGTGCCAGCAGCGTAAGCGGGGGGGCGAAGAGGGAAACCCAGTACTTC.

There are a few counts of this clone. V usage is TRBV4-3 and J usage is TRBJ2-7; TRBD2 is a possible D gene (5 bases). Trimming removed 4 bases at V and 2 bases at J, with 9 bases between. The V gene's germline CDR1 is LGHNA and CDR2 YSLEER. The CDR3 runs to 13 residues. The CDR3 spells CASSPGLTYEQYF. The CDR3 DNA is TGCGCCAGCAGCCCGGGATTAACCTACGAGCAGTACTTC.

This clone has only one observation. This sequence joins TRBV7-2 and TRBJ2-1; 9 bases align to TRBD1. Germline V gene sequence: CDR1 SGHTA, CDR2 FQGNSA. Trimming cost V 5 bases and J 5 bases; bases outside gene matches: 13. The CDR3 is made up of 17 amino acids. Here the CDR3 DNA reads TGTGCCAGCAGCCGCGGGACAGGGATGGTCCGGAACAATGAGCAGTTCTTC. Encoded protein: CASSRGTGMVRNNEQFF.

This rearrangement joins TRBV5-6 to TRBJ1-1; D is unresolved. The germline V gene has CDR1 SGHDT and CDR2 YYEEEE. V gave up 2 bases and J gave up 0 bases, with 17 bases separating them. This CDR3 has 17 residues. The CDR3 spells CASSLDKYVGMNTEAFF. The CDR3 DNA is TGTGCCAGCAGCTTAGACAAGTATGTCGGCATGAACACTGAAGCTTTCTTT.

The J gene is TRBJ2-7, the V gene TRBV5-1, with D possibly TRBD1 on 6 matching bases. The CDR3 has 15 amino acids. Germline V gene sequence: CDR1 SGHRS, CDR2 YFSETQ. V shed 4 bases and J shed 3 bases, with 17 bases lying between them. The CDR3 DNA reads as TGCGCCAGCAGCCCCGGACAGTATCTGGACTACGAGCAGTACTTC. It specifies CASSPGQYLDYEQYF. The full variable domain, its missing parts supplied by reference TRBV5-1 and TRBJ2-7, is KAGVTQTPRYLIKTRGQQVTLSCSPISGHRSVSWYQQTPGQGLQFLFEYFSETQRNKGNFPGRFSGRQFSNSRSEMNVSTLELGDSALYLCASSPGQYLDYEQYFGPGTRLTVT.